These 8 T cell receptor beta chains originate from one sample sequenced in a study of response to subunit inactivated influenza vaccine. TCRdb processed the RT-PCR reads anew with MiXCR; each CDR3 protein has one entry. The sample holds hundreds of thousands of distinct CDR3 sequences, roughly 22% seen once. The sample here was PBMCs from blood, taken roughly 20 months after vaccination. The receptors were gathered from a man aged 50 to 69 who received an inactivated influenza vaccine.

V is TRBV6-2 or TRBV6-3 and J is TRBJ1-5; 7 bases are shared with TRBD1. Germline CDR1 is MNHEY and CDR2 is SVGEGT. The CDR3 contains 17 residues. V gave up 3 bases and J gave up 3 bases; unmatched junction bases: 11. In DNA, the CDR3 is TGTGCCAGCAGTTATGGGTTCGGGACAGCTAACAATCAGCCCCAGCATTTT. Its protein product is CASSYGFGTANNQPQHF.

The genes are TRBV20-1 and TRBJ2-5; D uncertain. Germline loops: CDR1 DFQATT, CDR2 SNEGSKA (reference sequence). Trimming removed 5 bases from V and 1 base from J, with 8 bases in between. The CDR3 runs 12 residues. CDR3 nucleotide sequence: TGCAGTGCTTTGACTCTCCAAGAGACCCAGTACTTC. As protein: CSALTLQETQYF.

This clonotype was observed many times. The chain uses TRBV12-3 or TRBV12-4 and TRBJ2-1, with 9 bases matching TRBD1. This CDR3 comprises 20 residues. The J segment lost 3 bases and the V segment lost 7 bases, leaving 22 bases of the junction unmatched. CDR3 loop: CASTHPGARDRGIYYNEQFF. The DNA of the CDR3 is TGTGCCAGCACCCACCCCGGGGCCAGAGACAGGGGGATTTACTACAATGAGCAGTTCTTC.

This rearrangement joins TRBV6-1 to TRBJ1-1; 7 bases are a match to TRBD1. The germline V gene encodes CDR1 MNHNS and CDR2 SASEGT. V lost 3 bases and J lost 11; bases outside the gene matches: 9. This CDR3 spans 13 amino acids. Here the CDR3 reads CASSEGRGLVAFF. CDR3 sequence (DNA): TGTGCCAGCAGTGAGGGGAGGGGGCTGGTCGCTTTCTTT.

This clonotype appeared a few times. The genes are TRBV10-3 and TRBJ1-2; 7 nucleotides align to TRBD1. Losses at the gene ends were 6 bases for V and 3 bases for J; bases not matched to a gene: 4. CDR3 size: 13 residues. In germline, CDR1 is ENHRY, CDR2 SYGVKD. The CDR3 region is CAIREQGYYGYTF. As DNA, the CDR3 is TGTGCCATCAGGGAACAGGGGTACTATGGCTACACCTTC.

This chain connects TRBV15 to TRBJ2-5, with D possibly matching TRBD1 (6 bases). V was cut by 5 bases and J by 1 base, with 14 bases left in between. The CDR3 spans 15 residues. The V gene's germline CDR1 is LNHNV and CDR2 YYDKDF (reference sequence). The CDR3 coding sequence is TGTGCCACCAGCCCTACGGACAGAGCCCAAGAGACCCAGTACTTC. Its protein product is CATSPTDRAQETQYF.

The chain is built from TRBV30 and TRBJ1-1; D not certain. Trimming took off 1 base at V and 3 bases at J, with 6 bases between the two ends. Looked up from germline, CDR1 is GTSNPN and CDR2 is SVGIG (reference sequence). CDR3 length: 12 amino acids. CDR3 DNA: TGTGCCTGGAGTGATGAGTACACTGAAGCTTTCTTT. Encoded protein: CAWSDEYTEAFF.

In its sample, this clonotype was seen a few times. The genes are TRBV5-1 and TRBJ2-1; D is possibly TRBD1 (5 bases). Per the germline V gene, CDR1 is SGHRS and CDR2 is YFSETQ. The CDR3 is 14 amino acids. V lost 6 bases, J lost 5 bases, and 15 bases lay in between. The CDR3 spells CASTKPDTHNEQFF. The CDR3, as DNA: TGCGCCAGCACCAAACCGGACACACACAATGAGCAGTTCTTC.